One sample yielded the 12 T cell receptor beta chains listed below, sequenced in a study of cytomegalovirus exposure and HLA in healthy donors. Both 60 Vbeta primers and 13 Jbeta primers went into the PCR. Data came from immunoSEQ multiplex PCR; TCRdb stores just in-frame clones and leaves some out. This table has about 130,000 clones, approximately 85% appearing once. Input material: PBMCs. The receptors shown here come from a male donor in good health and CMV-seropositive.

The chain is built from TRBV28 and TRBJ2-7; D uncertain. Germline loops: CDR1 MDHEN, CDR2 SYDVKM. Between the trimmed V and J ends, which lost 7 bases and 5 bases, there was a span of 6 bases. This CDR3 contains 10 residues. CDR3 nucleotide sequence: TGTGCCAGCATCACGGACGAGCAGTACTTC. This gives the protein CASITDEQYF.

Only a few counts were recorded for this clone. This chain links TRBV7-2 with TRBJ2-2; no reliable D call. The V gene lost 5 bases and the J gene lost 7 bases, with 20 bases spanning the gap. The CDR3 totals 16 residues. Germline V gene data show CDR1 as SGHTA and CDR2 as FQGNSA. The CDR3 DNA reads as TGTGCCAGCAGCATTATCCGGTGGTACGATGGCGGGGAGCTGTTTTTT. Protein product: CASSIIRWYDGGELFF.

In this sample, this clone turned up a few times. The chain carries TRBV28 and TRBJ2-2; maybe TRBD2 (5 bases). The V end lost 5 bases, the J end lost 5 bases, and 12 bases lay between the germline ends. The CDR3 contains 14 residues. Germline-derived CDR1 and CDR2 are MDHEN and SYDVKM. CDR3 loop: CASSPPTGTGELFF. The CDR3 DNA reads TGTGCCAGCAGTCCCCCGACGGGGACCGGGGAGCTGTTTTTT.

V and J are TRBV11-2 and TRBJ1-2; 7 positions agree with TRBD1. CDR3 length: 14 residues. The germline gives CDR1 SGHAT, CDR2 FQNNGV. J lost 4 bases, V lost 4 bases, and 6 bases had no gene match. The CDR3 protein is CASSSLQGTYGYTF. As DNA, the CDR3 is TGTGCCAGCAGCTCTTTACAGGGGACCTATGGCTACACCTTC. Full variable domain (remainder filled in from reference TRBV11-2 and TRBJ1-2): EAGVAQSPRYKIIEKRQSVAFWCNPISGHATLYWYQQILGQGPKLLIQFQNNGVVDDSQLPKDRFSAERLKGVDSTLKIQPAKLEDSAVYLCASSSLQGTYGYTFGSGTRLTVV.

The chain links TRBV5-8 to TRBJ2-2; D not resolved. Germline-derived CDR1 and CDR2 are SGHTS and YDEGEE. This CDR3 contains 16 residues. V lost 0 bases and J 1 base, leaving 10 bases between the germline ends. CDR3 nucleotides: TGTGCCAGCAGCTTGGGTCGCACAGTGAACACCGGGGAGCTGTTTTTT. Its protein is CASSLGRTVNTGELFF. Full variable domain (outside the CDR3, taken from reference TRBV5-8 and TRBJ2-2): EAGVTQSPTHLIKTRGQQATLRCSPISGHTSVYWYQQALGLGLQFLLWYDEGEERNRGNFPPRFSGRQFPNYSSELNVNALELEDSALYLCASSLGRTVNTGELFFGEGSRLTVL.

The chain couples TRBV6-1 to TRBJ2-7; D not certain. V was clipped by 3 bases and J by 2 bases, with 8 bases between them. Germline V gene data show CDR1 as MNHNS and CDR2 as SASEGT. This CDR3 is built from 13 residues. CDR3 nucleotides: TGTGCCAGCAGTGATGGCCAGGCCTACGAGCAGTACTTC. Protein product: CASSDGQAYEQYF.

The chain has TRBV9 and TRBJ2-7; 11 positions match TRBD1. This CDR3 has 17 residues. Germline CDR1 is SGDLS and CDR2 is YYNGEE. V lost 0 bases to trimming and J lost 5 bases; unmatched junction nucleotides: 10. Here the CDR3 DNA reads TGTGCCAGCAGCGTAGCTGGGGGACAGGGGGTCGGCGACGAGCAGTACTTC. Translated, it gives CASSVAGGQGVGDEQYF.

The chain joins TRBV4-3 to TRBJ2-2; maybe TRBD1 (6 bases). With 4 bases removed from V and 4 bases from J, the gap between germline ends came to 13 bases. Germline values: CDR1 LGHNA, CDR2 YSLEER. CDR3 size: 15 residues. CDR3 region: CASSPSQGPTGELFF. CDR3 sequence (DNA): TGCGCCAGCAGCCCCTCACAGGGACCCACCGGGGAGCTGTTTTTT.

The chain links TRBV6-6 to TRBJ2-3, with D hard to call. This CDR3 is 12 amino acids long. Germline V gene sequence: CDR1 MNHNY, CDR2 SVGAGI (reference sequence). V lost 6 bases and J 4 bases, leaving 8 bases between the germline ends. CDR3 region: CASSSFSDTQYF. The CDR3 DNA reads TGTGCCAGCAGCTCCTTTTCAGATACGCAGTATTTT.

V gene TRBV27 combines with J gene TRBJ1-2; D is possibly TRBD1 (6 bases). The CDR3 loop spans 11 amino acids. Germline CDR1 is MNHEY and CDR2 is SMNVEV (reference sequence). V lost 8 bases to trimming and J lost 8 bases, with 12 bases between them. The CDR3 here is CASWAGVGYTF. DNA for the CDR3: TGTGCCAGCTGGGCAGGGGTCGGCTACACCTTC.

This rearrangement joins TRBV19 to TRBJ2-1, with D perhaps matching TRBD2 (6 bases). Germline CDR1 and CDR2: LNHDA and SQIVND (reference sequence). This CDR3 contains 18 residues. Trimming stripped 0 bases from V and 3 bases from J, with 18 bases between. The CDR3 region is CASSIDSGAPSGYNEQFF. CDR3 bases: TGTGCCAGTAGTATAGATAGCGGTGCCCCTTCGGGCTACAATGAGCAGTTCTTC.

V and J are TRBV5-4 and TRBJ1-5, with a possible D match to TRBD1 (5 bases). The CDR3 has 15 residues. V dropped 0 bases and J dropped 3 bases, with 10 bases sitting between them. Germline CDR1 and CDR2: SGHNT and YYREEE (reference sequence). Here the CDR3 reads CASSLGGRDNQPQHF. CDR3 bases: TGTGCCAGCAGCTTGGGGGGCAGGGACAATCAGCCCCAGCATTTT.